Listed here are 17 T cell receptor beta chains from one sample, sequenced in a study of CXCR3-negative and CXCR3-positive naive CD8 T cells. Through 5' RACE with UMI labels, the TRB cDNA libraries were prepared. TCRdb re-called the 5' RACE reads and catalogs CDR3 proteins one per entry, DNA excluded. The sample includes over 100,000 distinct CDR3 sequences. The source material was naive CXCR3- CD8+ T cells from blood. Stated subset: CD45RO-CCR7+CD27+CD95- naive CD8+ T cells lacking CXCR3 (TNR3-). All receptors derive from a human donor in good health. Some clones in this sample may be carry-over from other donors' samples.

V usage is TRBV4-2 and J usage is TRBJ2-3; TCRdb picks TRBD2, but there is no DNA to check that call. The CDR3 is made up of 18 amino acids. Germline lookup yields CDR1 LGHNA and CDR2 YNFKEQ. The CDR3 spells CASSQVSGGGGNFDTQYF.

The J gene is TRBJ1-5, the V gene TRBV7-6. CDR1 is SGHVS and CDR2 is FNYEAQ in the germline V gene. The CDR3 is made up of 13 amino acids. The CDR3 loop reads CASSPDSNQPQHF. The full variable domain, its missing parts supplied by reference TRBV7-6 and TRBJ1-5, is GAGVSQSPRYKVTKRGQDVALRCDPISGHVSLYWYRQALGQGPEFLTYFNYEAQQDKSGLPNDRFSAERPEGSISTLTIQRTEQRDSAMYRCASSPDSNQPQHFGDGTRLSIL.

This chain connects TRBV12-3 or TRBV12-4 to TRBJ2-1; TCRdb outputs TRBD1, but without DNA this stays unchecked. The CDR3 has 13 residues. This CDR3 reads CASSRTRWDEQFF.

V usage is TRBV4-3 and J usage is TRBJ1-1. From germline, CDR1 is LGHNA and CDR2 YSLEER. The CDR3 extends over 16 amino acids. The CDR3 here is CASSQGYGAGATEAFF.

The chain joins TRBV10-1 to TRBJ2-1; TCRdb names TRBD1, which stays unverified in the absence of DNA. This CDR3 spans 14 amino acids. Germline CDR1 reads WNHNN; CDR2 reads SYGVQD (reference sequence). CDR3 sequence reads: CASTPDKNYNEQFF.

CDR3 loop: CSATVTSGSTDTQYF. This sequence joins TRBV20-1 and TRBJ2-3; TCRdb's D call of TRBD2 is untestable without DNA. Per germline, CDR1 DFQATT and CDR2 SNEGSKA (reference sequence). This CDR3 has 15 residues.

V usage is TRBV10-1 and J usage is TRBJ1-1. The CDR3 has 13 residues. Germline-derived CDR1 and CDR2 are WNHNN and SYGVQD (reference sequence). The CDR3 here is CASSVTENTEAFF.

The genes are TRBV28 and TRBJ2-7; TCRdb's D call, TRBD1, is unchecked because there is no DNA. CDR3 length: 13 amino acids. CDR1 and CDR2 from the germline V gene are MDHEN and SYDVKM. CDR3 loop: CASSYVRGPGQYF.

CDR3 sequence reads: CASSLEGGNQPQHF. The rearrangement joins TRBV28 to TRBJ1-5; the TCRdb call, TRBD1, lacks DNA for checking. Germline V gives CDR1 MDHEN, CDR2 SYDVKM. This CDR3 spans 14 amino acids.

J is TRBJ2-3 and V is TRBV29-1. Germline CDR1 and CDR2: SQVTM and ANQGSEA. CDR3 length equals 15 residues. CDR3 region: CSVEPSVVSTDTQYF.

The CDR3 loop is CATSRLGQASSYEQYF. The gene calls are TRBV15 and TRBJ2-7; as DNA is missing, the TRBD1 call by TCRdb cannot be tested. CDR3 length equals 16 residues. CDR1 LNHNV and CDR2 YYDKDF come from the germline V gene (reference sequence).

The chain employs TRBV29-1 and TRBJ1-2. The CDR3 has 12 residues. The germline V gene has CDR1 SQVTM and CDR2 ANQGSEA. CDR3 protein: CSVVLGPYGYTF.

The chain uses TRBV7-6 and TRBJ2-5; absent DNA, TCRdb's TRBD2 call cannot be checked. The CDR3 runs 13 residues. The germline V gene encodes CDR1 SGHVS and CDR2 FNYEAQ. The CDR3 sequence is CASQEGGWETQYF.

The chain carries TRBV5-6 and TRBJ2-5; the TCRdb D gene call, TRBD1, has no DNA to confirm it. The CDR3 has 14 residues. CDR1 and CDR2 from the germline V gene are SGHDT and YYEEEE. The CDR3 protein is CASSLRQGVETQYF.

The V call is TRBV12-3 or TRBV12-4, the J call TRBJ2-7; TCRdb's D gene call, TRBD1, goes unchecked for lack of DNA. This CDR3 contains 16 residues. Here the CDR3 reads CASSLAGQEQAYEQYF.

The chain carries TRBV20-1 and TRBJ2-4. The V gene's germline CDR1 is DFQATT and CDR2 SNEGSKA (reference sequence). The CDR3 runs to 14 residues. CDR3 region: CSAIPGLAKNIQYF.

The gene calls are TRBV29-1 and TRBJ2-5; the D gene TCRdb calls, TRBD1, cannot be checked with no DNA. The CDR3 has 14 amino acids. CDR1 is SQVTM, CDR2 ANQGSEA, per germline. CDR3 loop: CSPSRPANQETQYF.